These 19 T cell receptor beta chains came from one sample sequenced in a study of cytomegalovirus exposure and HLA in healthy donors. The PCR was carried out with 60 Vbeta primers and 13 Jbeta primers. TCRdb keeps only in-frame clones here, not all; method: immunoSEQ multiplex PCR. Seen in this sample are 53,000 or so clones; the ten most common clones hold 9.5% to 15%. Sequenced input: PBMCs. The source of these receptors is a man aged 18 to 30 in good health and CMV-seropositive.

V and J are TRBV28 and TRBJ1-4; a possible D gene is TRBD1 (5 bases). The CDR3 covers 12 residues. In germline, CDR1 is MDHEN, CDR2 SYDVKM. V dropped 8 bases and J dropped 6 bases, with 10 bases sitting between them. As DNA, the CDR3 is TGTGCCAGCGTGGGCAGGGATGAAAAACTGTTTTTT. As protein: CASVGRDEKLFF.

This chain uses TRBV19 with TRBJ1-2; 9 nucleotides align to TRBD1. J lost 3 bases, V lost 5 bases, and 7 bases had no gene match. CDR1 and CDR2 from the germline V gene are LNHDA and SQIVND (reference sequence). The CDR3 covers 15 residues. Written as DNA, the CDR3 is TGTGCCAGTAGTCCACAGGGGGCTTGGGACTATGGCTACACCTTC. Translated, it gives CASSPQGAWDYGYTF.

The V gene is TRBV7-2, the J gene TRBJ2-7, with D possibly being TRBD1 (5 bases). Per the germline V gene, CDR1 is SGHTA and CDR2 is FQGNSA. The V end lost 5 bases, the J end lost 2 bases, and 16 bases lay between the germline ends. There are 15 residues in the CDR3. Here the CDR3 reads CASSLSTAEAYEQYF. In DNA, the CDR3 is TGTGCCAGCAGCCTCTCGACAGCAGAAGCCTACGAGCAGTACTTC.

V usage is TRBV30 and J usage is TRBJ2-4; 11 bases align to TRBD2. J gave up 0 bases and V 3 bases, and 1 base lay outside the gene matches. Looked up from germline, CDR1 is GTSNPN and CDR2 is SVGIG (reference sequence). The CDR3 length is 15 residues. CDR3 sequence: CAWRLAGEAKNIQYF. The DNA of the CDR3 is TGTGCCTGGAGACTAGCGGGAGAAGCCAAAAACATTCAGTACTTC.

The chain recombines TRBV29-1 with TRBJ2-7, with TRBD2 identical over 8 bases. Germline CDR1 is SQVTM and CDR2 is ANQGSEA. The CDR3 is 14 amino acids. J lost 2 bases, V lost 7 bases, and 10 bases had no gene match. Here the CDR3 DNA reads TGCAGCGCCCGGCGAGCGGGAGTTCCCTACGAGCAGTACTTC. It codes for CSARRAGVPYEQYF.

The chain uses TRBV2 and TRBJ2-7; TRBD2 matches at 14 bases. The CDR3 totals 14 residues. The junction had 7 bases not matched to a gene; V was cut back by 6 bases and J by 9 bases. Germline V gives CDR1 SNHLY, CDR2 FYNNEI. In DNA form, the CDR3 reads TGTGCCAGCAGCAAAGGACTAGCGGGAGGTGCGCAGTACTTC. Protein sequence: CASSKGLAGGAQYF.

The V gene is TRBV29-1, the J gene TRBJ1-1; D unresolved. Trimming left V 4 bases short and J 5 bases short, with 11 bases between. CDR1 is SQVTM, CDR2 ANQGSEA, per germline. The CDR3 has 12 amino acids. The CDR3 region has the DNA TGCAGCGTTGCGGGCGGGAGGACTGAAGCTTTCTTT. Amino acid sequence: CSVAGGRTEAFF.

This sequence joins TRBV27 and TRBJ1-3, with 9 bases lining up with TRBD1. The junction had 1 base not matched to a gene; V was cut back by 1 base and J by 6 bases. Germline V gives CDR1 MNHEY, CDR2 SMNVEV (reference sequence). The CDR3 is 14 residues long. CDR3 DNA: TGTGCCAGCAGTTTATACAGGGGGCAAAACACCATATATTTT. Amino acid sequence: CASSLYRGQNTIYF.

V gene TRBV29-1 combines with J gene TRBJ2-7; 10 nucleotides match TRBD2. CDR1 and CDR2 (germline): SQVTM, ANQGSEA. This CDR3 is 13 amino acids long. The V gene end was trimmed by 4 bases and the J gene end by 4 bases; junction bases not matched to a gene: 4. The CDR3 DNA reads as TGCAGCGTTGTCGGGACTAGCGTGTACGAGCAGTACTTC. It encodes CSVVGTSVYEQYF.

The chain combines TRBV30 with TRBJ1-5; D is unclear. The CDR3 covers 16 residues. CDR1 is GTSNPN, CDR2 SVGIG, per germline (reference sequence). The V end lost 7 bases, the J end lost 1 base, and 20 bases lay between the germline ends. The CDR3 region is CALEVGPGRSNQPQHF. CDR3 bases: TGTGCCTTGGAGGTCGGCCCCGGGAGAAGCAATCAGCCCCAGCATTTT.

This sequence joins TRBV7-8 and TRBJ2-5; 7 bases map to TRBD2. CDR1 and CDR2 (germline): SGHVS, FQNEAQ. There are 17 residues in the CDR3. With V trimmed by 11 bases and J by 5 bases, 23 bases remained unmatched. CDR3 in DNA: TGTGCCTCGGAGTATTCCCTGGCGGGAGCACACAAGGAGACCCAGTACTTC. Protein: CASEYSLAGAHKETQYF.

The rearrangement links TRBV2 to TRBJ1-2; 8 bases match TRBD1. The germline gives CDR1 SNHLY, CDR2 FYNNEI. J lost 7 bases, V lost 6 bases, and 7 bases had no gene match. The CDR3 loop spans 13 amino acids. CDR3 bases: TGTGCCAGCAGCGCTGGACAGGGTGGTGGCTACACCTTC. Protein sequence: CASSAGQGGGYTF.

The chain recombines TRBV18 with TRBJ1-1; no clear D gene. V was trimmed by 3 bases and J by 4 bases, leaving 18 bases between them. Germline CDR1 is KGHSH and CDR2 is LQKENI. The CDR3 totals 16 residues. The CDR3 loop reads CASSPQPRVVSTEAFF. Here the CDR3 DNA reads TGTGCCAGCTCACCCCAGCCACGGGTGGTTTCCACTGAAGCTTTCTTT.

This rearrangement joins TRBV4-2 to TRBJ2-7; D possibly corresponds to TRBD1 (6 bases). Germline V gene lookup returns CDR1 LGHNA and CDR2 YNFKEQ. The CDR3 contains 14 residues. Trimming left V 2 bases short and J 2 bases short, with 10 bases between. As DNA, the CDR3 is TGTGCCAGCAGCCAAAATCAGGGGACCTACGAGCAGTACTTC. Its protein is CASSQNQGTYEQYF.

The genes are TRBV4-2 and TRBJ2-3; 9 bases map to TRBD2. This CDR3 is 16 amino acids long. Germline V CDR1 and CDR2: LGHNA, YNFKEQ. J lost 2 bases, V lost 4 bases, and 7 bases had no gene match. CDR3 coding DNA: TGTGCCAGCAGCCTGATAGCGGGAGAGGTCACAGATACGCAGTATTTT. The encoded protein is CASSLIAGEVTDTQYF.

The rearrangement joins TRBV5-6 to TRBJ2-7; a weak D match, TRBD2 (6 bases). Germline CDR1 is SGHDT and CDR2 is YYEEEE. The CDR3 consists of 13 residues. Trimming shortened V by 3 bases and J by 3 bases, and 10 bases separated the two germline ends. In DNA form, the CDR3 reads TGTGCCAGCAGCTCCGGGACTCTCTACGAGCAGTACTTC. The encoded protein is CASSSGTLYEQYF.

This chain joins TRBV7-8 and TRBJ1-3; unclear D gene. The V end was cut by 2 bases, the J end by 4 bases, with 12 bases between. CDR1 and CDR2 from the germline V gene are SGHVS and FQNEAQ. The CDR3 spans 15 residues. Here the CDR3 DNA reads TGTGCCAGCAGCTTATATGGAGGAGCGGGAAACACCATATATTTT. It specifies CASSLYGGAGNTIYF.

The chain links TRBV27 to TRBJ2-3, with a weak D call TRBD2 (5 bases). V was cut by 3 bases and J by 5 bases, with 15 bases left in between. CDR3 length: 15 amino acids. Germline loops: CDR1 MNHEY, CDR2 SMNVEV (reference sequence). The CDR3 nucleotides read TGTGCCAGCAGTTTCTCGGGCCATCGGGGAGATACGCAGTATTTT. It codes for CASSFSGHRGDTQYF.

This chain uses TRBV4-1 with TRBJ1-6, with 8 bases identical to TRBD1. The junction had 8 bases not matched to a gene; V was cut back by 1 base and J by 9 bases. The CDR3 runs to 16 residues. Germline-derived CDR1 and CDR2 are MGHRA and YSYEKL. CDR3 bases: TGCGCCAGCAGCCAAGGCCTCAGGGGGCGCGGTTCACCCCTCCACTTT. Translation: CASSQGLRGRGSPLHF.